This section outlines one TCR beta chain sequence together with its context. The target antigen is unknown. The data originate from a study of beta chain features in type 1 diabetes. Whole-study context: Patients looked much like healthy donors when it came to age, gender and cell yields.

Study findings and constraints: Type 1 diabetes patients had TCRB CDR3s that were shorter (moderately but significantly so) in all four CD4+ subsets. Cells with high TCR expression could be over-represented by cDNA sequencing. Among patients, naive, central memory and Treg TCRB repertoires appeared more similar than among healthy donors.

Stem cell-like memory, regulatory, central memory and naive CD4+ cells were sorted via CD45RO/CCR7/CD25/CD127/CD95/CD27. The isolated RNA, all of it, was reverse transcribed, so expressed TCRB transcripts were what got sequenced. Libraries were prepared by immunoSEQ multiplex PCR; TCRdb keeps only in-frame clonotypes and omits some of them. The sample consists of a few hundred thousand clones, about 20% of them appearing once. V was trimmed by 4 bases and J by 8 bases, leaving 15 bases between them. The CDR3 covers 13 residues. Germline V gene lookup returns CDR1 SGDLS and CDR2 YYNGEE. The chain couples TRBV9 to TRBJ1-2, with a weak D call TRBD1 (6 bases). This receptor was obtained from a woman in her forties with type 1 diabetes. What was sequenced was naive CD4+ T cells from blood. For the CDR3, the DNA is TGTGCCAGCAGCCCTCAACAGGGCTCCGGCTACACCTTC. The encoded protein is CASSPQQGSGYTF.